Below are 21 T cell receptor beta chains sequenced from a single sample in a study of blood T cell repertoires in COVID-19. Sequencing was performed with immunoSEQ multiplex PCR; in TCRdb, only in-frame clones are kept and a portion is missing. The sample holds 98,000 or so clones, 87% seen once. The source material was peripheral blood. Receptors originate from a man aged 45-60 years with acute or convalescent COVID-19.

The rearrangement joins TRBV6-5 to TRBJ2-3, with TRBD2 identical over 7 bases. This CDR3 region has 12 residues. Trimming at V came to 8 bases and at J to 9 bases, leaving 8 bases not matched to a gene. CDR1 and CDR2 from the germline V gene are MNHEY and SVGAGI. The CDR3 loop is CASRSGTGTQYF. The CDR3, as DNA: TGTGCCAGCCGCAGCGGGACGGGAACGCAGTATTTT.

The count of this clone is one. The V call is TRBV13, the J call TRBJ2-3; 10 positions agree with TRBD1. CDR1 is PRHDT, CDR2 FYEKMQ, per germline (reference sequence). J was trimmed by 3 bases and V by 5 bases; bases with no gene match: 5. The length of the CDR3 is 15 residues. CDR3 nucleotide sequence: TGTGCCAGCAGCATGGACAGGGGGTTGACAGATACGCAGTATTTT. This sequence encodes CASSMDRGLTDTQYF. Variable domain in full (rest from reference TRBV13 and TRBJ2-3): AAGVIQSPRHLIKEKRETATLKCYPIPRHDTVYWYQQGPGQDPQFLISFYEKMQSDKGSIPDRFSAQQFSDYHSELNMSSLELGDSALYFCASSMDRGLTDTQYFGPGTRLTVL.

The CDR3 region has the DNA TGTGCCAGCAGCTTCCGGAGCAACTATGGCTACACCTTC. Protein sequence: CASSFRSNYGYTF. This chain uses TRBV2 with TRBJ1-2; D gene unclear. The V end was cut by 6 bases, the J end by 2 bases, with 10 bases between. The CDR3 extends over 13 amino acids. CDR1 is SNHLY, CDR2 FYNNEI, per germline.

This clone has just a few counts. This chain links TRBV9 with TRBJ2-3, with D uncertain. V lost 2 bases to trimming and J lost 0 bases, with 16 bases between them. This CDR3 region has 17 residues. Per germline, CDR1 SGDLS and CDR2 YYNGEE. In DNA, the CDR3 is TGTGCCAGCAGCGTGTACTCCCAAGTCTCTAGCACAGATACGCAGTATTTT. It codes for CASSVYSQVSSTDTQYF.

The chain carries TRBV4-2 and TRBJ2-7; TRBD2 matches at 11 bases. The CDR3 covers 17 residues. Losses at the gene ends were 2 bases for V and 7 bases for J; bases not matched to a gene: 13. Germline loops: CDR1 LGHNA, CDR2 YNFKEQ. CDR3 coding DNA: TGTGCCAGCAGCCAAAGGGCGCCCGGGACTAGCGGTTCGGAGCAGTACTTC. Its translation: CASSQRAPGTSGSEQYF.

The chain combines TRBV4-1 with TRBJ1-3; D unresolved. Per germline, CDR1 MGHRA and CDR2 YSYEKL. Trimming took 3 bases from V and 4 from J, leaving 10 bases between them. This CDR3 spans 14 amino acids. CDR3: CASSHEALGNTIYF. CDR3 sequence (DNA): TGCGCCAGCAGCCACGAGGCATTAGGAAACACCATATATTTT.

The V and J genes are TRBV28 and TRBJ2-7; 13 bases are a match to TRBD2. Germline V gives CDR1 MDHEN, CDR2 SYDVKM. The V gene end was trimmed by 5 bases and the J gene end by 7 bases; junction bases not matched to a gene: 11. This CDR3 contains 16 residues. CDR3 residues: CASSGELAGGPREQYF. The CDR3 DNA reads TGTGCCAGCAGTGGGGAACTAGCGGGAGGGCCTAGGGAGCAGTACTTC.

The genes are TRBV19 and TRBJ2-7; no definite D call. This CDR3 region has 15 residues. With 4 bases removed from V and 1 base from J, the gap between germline ends came to 14 bases. Germline CDR1 LNHDA, CDR2 SQIVND (reference sequence). CDR3 loop: CASSTTLVRSYEQYF. In DNA form, the CDR3 reads TGTGCCAGTAGTACCACTTTGGTCCGGTCCTACGAGCAGTACTTC.

This chain links TRBV3-1 (or the pseudogene TRBV3-2) with TRBJ2-6; 8 bases line up with TRBD2. The ends lost 4 bases at V and 0 bases at J; junction bases unmatched: 8. Germline lookup yields CDR1 LGHDT and CDR2 YNNKEL (reference sequence). This CDR3 contains 18 residues. CDR3 loop: CASSRGREGPSGANVLTF. The CDR3 DNA follows: TGTGCCAGCAGCCGAGGTCGGGAGGGACCCTCTGGGGCCAACGTCCTGACTTTC.

V and J are TRBV3-1 (or the pseudogene TRBV3-2) and TRBJ2-7; D remains ambiguous. Germline-derived CDR1 and CDR2 are LGHDT and YNNKEL (reference sequence). The CDR3 spans 13 residues. The germline V and J ends were trimmed by 4 bases and 5 bases, with 12 bases remaining between them. The DNA for the CDR3 is TGTGCCAGCAGCCCCGCGGCACTAAACGAGCAGTACTTC. Translation: CASSPAALNEQYF.

V and J are TRBV4-1 and TRBJ2-7; 10 nucleotides line up with TRBD2. The CDR3 covers 15 residues. The germline gives CDR1 MGHRA, CDR2 YSYEKL. The ends lost 3 bases at V and 3 bases at J; junction bases unmatched: 5. The CDR3 sequence is CASSQGPSGSYEQYF. The CDR3 DNA reads as TGCGCCAGCAGCCAGGGGCCTAGCGGGAGCTACGAGCAGTACTTC.

The CDR3 loop is CASSHKGGQAWTEAFF. The CDR3 DNA reads TGCGCCAGCAGCCATAAGGGGGGGCAGGCGTGGACTGAAGCTTTCTTT. This sequence joins TRBV4-1 and TRBJ1-1, with D maybe TRBD1 (6 bases). There are 16 residues in the CDR3. Germline CDR1 reads MGHRA; CDR2 reads YSYEKL. V lost 3 bases and J 5 bases, leaving 19 bases between the germline ends.

The chain couples TRBV5-4 to TRBJ2-5, with D possibly being TRBD1 (6 bases). Germline V gene sequence: CDR1 SGHNT, CDR2 YYREEE (reference sequence). The CDR3 consists of 15 residues. Trimming shortened V by 1 base and J by 5 bases, and 15 bases separated the two germline ends. DNA for the CDR3: TGTGCCAGCAGCTTGTACGACAGGCCAAGGGAGACCCAGTACTTC. Its translation: CASSLYDRPRETQYF. The full variable domain, rest sourced from reference TRBV5-4 and TRBJ2-5, is ETGVTQSPTHLIKTRGQQVTLRCSSQSGHNTVSWYQQALGQGPQFIFQYYREEENGRGNFPPRFSGLQFPNYSSELNVNALELDDSALYLCASSLYDRPRETQYFGPGTRLLVL.

V is TRBV29-1 and J is TRBJ2-1; 8 bases align to TRBD2. Germline CDR1 reads SQVTM; CDR2 reads ANQGSEA. Losses at the gene ends were 3 bases for V and 4 bases for J; bases not matched to a gene: 2. The CDR3 runs 13 residues. CDR3 amino acids: CSVDAGGYNEQFF. CDR3 sequence (DNA): TGCAGCGTTGATGCGGGAGGTTACAATGAGCAGTTCTTC.

This clone was recorded only once. This rearrangement joins TRBV6-5 to TRBJ1-1, with 9 bases identical to TRBD1. CDR1 MNHEY and CDR2 SVGAGI come from the germline V gene. The CDR3 loop spans 14 amino acids. V was clipped by 7 bases and J by 5 bases; unmatched bases: 8. The DNA for the CDR3 is TGTGCCAGCACCCTAGGACAGGGGAGAACTGAAGCTTTCTTT. It specifies CASTLGQGRTEAFF.

This chain connects TRBV27 to TRBJ1-2; 10 bases align to TRBD1. V dropped 11 bases and J dropped 4; count of bases not matched to a gene: 10. CDR1 is MNHEY, CDR2 SMNVEV, per germline (reference sequence). This CDR3 is built from 14 residues. The CDR3 sequence: CASSRGDRGYGYTF. The CDR3 DNA reads as TGTGCCTCGTCTAGGGGGGACAGGGGCTATGGCTACACCTTC.

This clone occurred once. The chain employs TRBV5-1 and TRBJ2-1; TRBD2 is a possible D gene (6 bases). The V end was cut by 0 bases, the J end by 4 bases, with 11 bases between. The length of the CDR3 is 15 residues. Germline CDR1 reads SGHRS; CDR2 reads YFSETQ. CDR3 residues: CASSLARGAYNEQFF. In nucleotides, the CDR3 is TGCGCCAGCAGCTTGGCCCGCGGGGCTTACAATGAGCAGTTCTTC.

This rearrangement joins TRBV28 to TRBJ2-1; D is uncertain. Trimming removed 5 bases from V and 10 bases from J, with 6 bases in between. Germline CDR1 MDHEN, CDR2 SYDVKM. The CDR3 loop spans 10 amino acids. CDR3 coding DNA: TGTGCCAGCAGTCAACGGGAGCAGTTCTTC. The encoded protein is CASSQREQFF. Filled out from reference TRBV28 and TRBJ2-1, the complete variable domain reads DVKVTQSSRYLVKRTGEKVFLECVQDMDHENMFWYRQDPGLGLRLIYFSYDVKMKEKGDIPEGYSVSREKKERFSLILESASTNQTSMYLCASSQREQFFGPGTRLTVL.

The V and J genes are TRBV29-1 and TRBJ2-2; D gene uncertain. This CDR3 spans 11 amino acids. CDR1 SQVTM and CDR2 ANQGSEA come from the germline V gene. V was trimmed by 6 bases and J by 2 bases, leaving 4 bases between them. The CDR3 region has the DNA TGCAGCGTGAGTAACACCGGGGAGCTGTTTTTT. Its translation is CSVSNTGELFF.

The chain recombines TRBV5-1 with TRBJ2-1; 11 positions agree with TRBD1. The germline gives CDR1 SGHRS, CDR2 YFSETQ. CDR3 size: 14 residues. J gave up 9 bases and V 6 bases, and 8 bases lay outside the gene matches. CDR3 sequence reads: CASTRRTGGGEQFF. The CDR3 DNA sequence: TGCGCCAGCACCCGCCGGACAGGGGGCGGTGAGCAGTTCTTC.

There are a few counts of this clone. The CDR3 loop reads CASTQGLAEKLFF. CDR3 DNA: TGTGCCAGCACCCAGGGGTTGGCTGAAAAACTGTTTTTT. The chain recombines TRBV7-8 with TRBJ1-4; D may be TRBD1 (6 bases). Germline assignment: CDR1 SGHVS and CDR2 FQNEAQ. CDR3 length: 13 amino acids. Trimming took 7 bases from V and 7 from J, leaving 13 bases between them.